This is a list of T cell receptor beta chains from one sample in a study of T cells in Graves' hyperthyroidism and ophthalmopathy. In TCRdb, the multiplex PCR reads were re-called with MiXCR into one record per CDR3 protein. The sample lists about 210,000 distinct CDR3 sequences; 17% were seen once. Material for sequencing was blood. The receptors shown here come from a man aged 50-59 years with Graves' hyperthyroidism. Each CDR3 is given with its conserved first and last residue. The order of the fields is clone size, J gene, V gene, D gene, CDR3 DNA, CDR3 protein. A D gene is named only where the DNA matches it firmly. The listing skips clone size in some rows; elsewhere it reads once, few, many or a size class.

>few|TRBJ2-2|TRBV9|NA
TGTGCCAGCAGCGTAGACACAGACACCGGGGAGCTGTTTTTT
CASSVDTDTGELFF
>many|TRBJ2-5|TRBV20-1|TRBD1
TGCAGTGCTTCCTCCGGGACAGCCTCCCAAGAGACCCAGTACTTC
CSASSGTASQETQYF
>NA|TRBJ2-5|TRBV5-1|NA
TGCGCCAGCAGCAAGGGACGACAAGAGACCCAGTACTTC
CASSKGRQETQYF
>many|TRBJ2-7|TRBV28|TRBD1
TGTGCCAGCAGTGGGACAGTTATCATCCTCGAGCAGTACTTC
CASSGTVIILEQYF
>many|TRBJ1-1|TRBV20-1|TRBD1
TGCAGTGCGCTCCACCCGGGACAGGGAATTTGGGGGAACACTGAAGCTTTCTTT
CSALHPGQGIWGNTEAFF
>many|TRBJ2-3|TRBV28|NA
TGTGCCAGCACCCGAGGGCCCCAAAGCCGAAGGTCAGATACGCAGTATTTT
CASTRGPQSRRSDTQYF
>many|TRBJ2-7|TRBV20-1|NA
TGCAGTGTAAGGGACCTGGGGGCTTACGAGCAGTACTTC
CSVRDLGAYEQYF
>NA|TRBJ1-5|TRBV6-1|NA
TGTGCCAGCAGCACGACGGGTAATCAGCCCCAGCATTTT
CASSTTGNQPQHF
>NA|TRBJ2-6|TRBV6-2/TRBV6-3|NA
TGTGCCAGCAGTAACCCCGTTGAGGCGTACTCTGGGGCCAACGTCCTGACTTTC
CASSNPVEAYSGANVLTF
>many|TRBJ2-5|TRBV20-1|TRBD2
TGCAGTGCTAGAGATTCAGAGGGACTAGCGGGAGGCGGGACCCAGTACTTC
CSARDSEGLAGGGTQYF
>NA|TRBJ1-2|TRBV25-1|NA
TGTGCCAGCAGCAGGGCGTATGGCTACACCTTC
CASSRAYGYTF
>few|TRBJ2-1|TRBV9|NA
TGTGCCAGCAGCGCAAGTCAGGGGAACAGGGAAGGTGAGCAGTTCTTC
CASSASQGNREGEQFF
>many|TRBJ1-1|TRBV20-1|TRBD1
TGCAGTGCTAGAGCTGTCGACAGGGGACGGAACACTGAAGCTTTCTTT
CSARAVDRGRNTEAFF
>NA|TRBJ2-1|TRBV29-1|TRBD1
TGCAGCGTTGGGGGACAGGGCTACAATGAGCAGTTCTTC
CSVGGQGYNEQFF
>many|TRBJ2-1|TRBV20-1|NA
TGCAGTGCGAAGCCCCGGGACGGGAGATACAATGAGCAGTTCTTC
CSAKPRDGRYNEQFF
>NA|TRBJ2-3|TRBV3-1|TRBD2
TGTGCCAGCAGCCAATCTTTAGCGGGAGGGCCCTATTTT
CASSQSLAGGPYF
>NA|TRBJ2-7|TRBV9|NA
TGTGCCAGCAGCGTAGCGGAGACCTCCTACGAGCAGTACTTC
CASSVAETSYEQYF
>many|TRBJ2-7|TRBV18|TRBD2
TGTGCCAGCTCACCACCGGGCGGGAGTTCGAGGGAGCAGTACTTC
CASSPPGGSSREQYF
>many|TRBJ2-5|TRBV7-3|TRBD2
TGTGCCAGCAGCCTCGGGGGAGCGGGGGGGCAAGAGACCCAGTACTTC
CASSLGGAGGQETQYF
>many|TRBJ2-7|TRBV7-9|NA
TGTGCCAGCAGCCCAGGCTCAGTTCCCTACGAGCAGTACTTC
CASSPGSVPYEQYF
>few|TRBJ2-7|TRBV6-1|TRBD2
TGTGCCAGCAGTAAAGCGAGCGGGACCTACGAGCAGTACTTC
CASSKASGTYEQYF
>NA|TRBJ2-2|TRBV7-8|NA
TGTGCCAGCAGCTTAGGGGCAGCCATCGGGGAGCTGTTTTTT
CASSLGAAIGELFF
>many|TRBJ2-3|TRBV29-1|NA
TGCAGCGTGGAGAAGTCGGACCCACTCCGAGATACGCAGTATTTT
CSVEKSDPLRDTQYF
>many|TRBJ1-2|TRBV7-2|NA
TGTGCCAGCAGCTTAGCCGCCGGACAGAAAGGTGGCTACACCTTC
CASSLAAGQKGGYTF
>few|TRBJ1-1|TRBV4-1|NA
TGCGCCAGCAGCCAAGATTCCGGGGATTCTGAAGCTTTCTTT
CASSQDSGDSEAFF